The clone carrying this T cell receptor beta chain has only one observation. The source of the sample is a study of CD8 T cells in Susac syndrome. Germline V lookup: CDR1 SGHNT, CDR2 YYREEE (reference sequence). Trimming took off 0 bases at V and 0 bases at J, with 14 bases between the two ends. The CDR3 runs to 17 residues. After extraction with the RNeasy kit, 0.5 to 1 ug of the RNA was reverse transcribed using random hexamers. Amplification of TCR beta CDR3 used immunoSEQ multiplex PCR across 54 Vbeta and 13 Jbeta. MiXCR was run by TCRdb on the immunoSEQ multiplex PCR reads, yielding one entry per CDR3 protein. Of approximately 150,000 distinct CDR3 sequences detected, approximately 95% appear once; the ten largest clones hold about 0.088%. The study sequenced TCR beta in blood CD8+ and CD4+ T cells.

The origin of this receptor is a human donor with multiple sclerosis. This chain uses TRBV5-4 with TRBJ2-3; D gene unclear. The specimen sequenced was CD4+ T cells from PBMCs. The CDR3 region has the DNA TGTGCCAGCAGCTTGGAGTTTCCGGACGAAAGCACAGATACGCAGTATTTT. Its translation: CASSLEFPDESTDTQYF.